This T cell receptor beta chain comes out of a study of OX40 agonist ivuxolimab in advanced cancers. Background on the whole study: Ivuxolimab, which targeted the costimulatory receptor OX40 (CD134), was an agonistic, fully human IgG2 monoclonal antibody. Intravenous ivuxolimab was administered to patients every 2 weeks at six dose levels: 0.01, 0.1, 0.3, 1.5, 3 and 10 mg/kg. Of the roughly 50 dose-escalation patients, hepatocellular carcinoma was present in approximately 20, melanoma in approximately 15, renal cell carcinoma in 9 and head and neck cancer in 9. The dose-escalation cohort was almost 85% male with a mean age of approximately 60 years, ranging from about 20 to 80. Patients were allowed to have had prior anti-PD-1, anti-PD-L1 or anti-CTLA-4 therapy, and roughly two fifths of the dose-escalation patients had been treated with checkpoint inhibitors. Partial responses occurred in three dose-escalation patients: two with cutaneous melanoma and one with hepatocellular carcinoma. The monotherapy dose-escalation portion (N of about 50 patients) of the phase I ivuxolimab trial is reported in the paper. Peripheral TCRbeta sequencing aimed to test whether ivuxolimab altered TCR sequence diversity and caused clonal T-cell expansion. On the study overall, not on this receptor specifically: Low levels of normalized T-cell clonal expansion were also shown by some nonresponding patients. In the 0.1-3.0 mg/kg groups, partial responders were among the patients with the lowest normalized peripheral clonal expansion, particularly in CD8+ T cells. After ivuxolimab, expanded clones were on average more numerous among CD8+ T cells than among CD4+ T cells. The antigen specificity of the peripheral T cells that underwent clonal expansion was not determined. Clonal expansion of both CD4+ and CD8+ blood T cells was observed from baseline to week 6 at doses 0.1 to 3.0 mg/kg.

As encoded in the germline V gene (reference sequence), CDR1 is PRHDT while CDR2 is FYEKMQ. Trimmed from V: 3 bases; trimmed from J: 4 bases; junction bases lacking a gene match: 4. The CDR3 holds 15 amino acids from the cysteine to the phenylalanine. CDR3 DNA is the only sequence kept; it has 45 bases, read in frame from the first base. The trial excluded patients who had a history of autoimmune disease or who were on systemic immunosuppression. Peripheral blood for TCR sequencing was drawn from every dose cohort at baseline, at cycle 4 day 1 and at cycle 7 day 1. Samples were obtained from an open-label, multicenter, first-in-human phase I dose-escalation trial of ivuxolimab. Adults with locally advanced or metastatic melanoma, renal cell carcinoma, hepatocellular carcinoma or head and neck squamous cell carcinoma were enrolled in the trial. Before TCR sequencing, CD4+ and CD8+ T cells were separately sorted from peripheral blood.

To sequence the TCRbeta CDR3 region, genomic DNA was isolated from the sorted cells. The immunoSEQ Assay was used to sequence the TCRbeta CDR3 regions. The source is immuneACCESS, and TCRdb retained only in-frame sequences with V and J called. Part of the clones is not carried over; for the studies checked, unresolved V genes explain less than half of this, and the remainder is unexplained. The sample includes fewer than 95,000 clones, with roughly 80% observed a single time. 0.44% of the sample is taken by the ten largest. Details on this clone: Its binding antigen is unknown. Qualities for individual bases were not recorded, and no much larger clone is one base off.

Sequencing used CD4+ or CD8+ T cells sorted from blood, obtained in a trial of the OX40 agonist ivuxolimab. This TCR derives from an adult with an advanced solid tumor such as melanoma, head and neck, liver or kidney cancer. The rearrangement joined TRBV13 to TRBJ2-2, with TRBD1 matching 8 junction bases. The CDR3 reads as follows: CASSFNRGTTGELFF. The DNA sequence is TGTGCCAGCAGCTTCAACAGGGGGACCACCGGGGAGCTGTTTTTT. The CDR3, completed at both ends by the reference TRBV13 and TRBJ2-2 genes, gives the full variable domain AAGVIQSPRHLIKEKRETATLKCYPIPRHDTVYWYQQGPGQDPQFLISFYEKMQSDKGSIPDRFSAQQFSDYHSELNMSSLELGDSALYFCASSFNRGTTGELFFGEGSRLTVL.